Listed below are T cell receptor beta chains from one sample, sequenced in a study of blood T cell repertoires in COVID-19. Libraries were prepared by immunoSEQ multiplex PCR; TCRdb keeps only in-frame clonotypes and omits some of them. Here the sample spans more than 250,000 clones, approximately 87% being singletons. Material for sequencing was PBMCs or T cells enriched from blood (not recorded which). These receptors all come from a woman in her twenties or thirties who had recovered from COVID-19. CDR3s include the opening cysteine and the closing phenylalanine or tryptophan. Fields, in order: V gene, CDR3 length, D gene, J gene, CDR3 DNA, CDR3 protein. The D gene is left open where the match is weak.

TRBV4-3,15,-,TRBJ1-2,TGCGCCAGCAGCCAAGAGGGCCCACAGAGCTATGGCTACACCTTC,CASSQEGPQSYGYTF
TRBV12-3/TRBV12-4,13,-,TRBJ1-2,TGTGCCAGCAGTTCGGGTGTCAGGGATGGCTACACCTTC,CASSSGVRDGYTF
TRBV4-2,15,-,TRBJ2-7,TGTGCCAGCAGCCAACAGCCAGGGAAGAACTACGAGCAGTACTTC,CASSQQPGKNYEQYF
TRBV7-9,16,-,TRBJ2-7,TGTGCCAGCAGCTCCCCCGAGGACAGATTTAACTACGAGCAGTACTTC,CASSSPEDRFNYEQYF
TRBV13,14,-,TRBJ1-1,TGTGCCAGCAGGGCACAGGGTCTGAACACTGAAGCTTTCTTT,CASRAQGLNTEAFF
TRBV15,14,-,TRBJ1-5,TGTGCCACCAGCAGAGAACCAGTGTGGCAGCCCCAGCATTTT,CATSREPVWQPQHF
TRBV29-1,15,-,TRBJ1-2,TGCAGCGTTGAAGATGCACAGACCCCCGTCTATGGCTACACCTTC,CSVEDAQTPVYGYTF
TRBV6-2/TRBV6-3,15,-,TRBJ1-5,TGTGCCAGCAGTTATGGTCAGGGAAGGACTCAGCCCCAGCATTTT,CASSYGQGRTQPQHF
TRBV7-3,12,-,TRBJ1-2,TGTGCCAGCAGCCTACAGGGAAATGGCTACACCTTC,CASSLQGNGYTF
TRBV18,16,TRBD2,TRBJ2-3,TGTGCCAGCTCAGCACTAGCGGGGGGGACCACAGATACGCAGTATTTT,CASSALAGGTTDTQYF
TRBV2,14,-,TRBJ2-7,TGTGCCAGCACCTTAGAAAATAATTGGTTCGAGCAGTACTTC,CASTLENNWFEQYF
TRBV4-3,15,TRBD2,TRBJ2-7,TGCGCCAGCAGCCAAGTTGGGGGGACTAGCTCCGAGCAGTACTTC,CASSQVGGTSSEQYF